These T cell receptor beta chains were read from a single sample in a study of cytomegalovirus exposure and HLA in healthy donors. TCRdb keeps only in-frame clones here, not all; method: immunoSEQ multiplex PCR. The sample yields hundreds of thousands of clones, 70% to 85% seen once. The material sequenced was PBMCs. The receptors derive from a male donor in good health and CMV-seronegative. Each CDR3 is given with its conserved first and last residue. D genes are given only for firm matches. Not every row has a clone size; where given, it reads once, few, many or a size class.

d_call clone_size j_call v_call cdr3_aa cdr3_nt
TRBD1 NA TRBJ2-7 TRBV6-6 CASSSRDRAYEQYF TGTGCCAGCAGTTCCAGGGACAGGGCCTACGAGCAGTACTTC
NA NA TRBJ1-5 TRBV2 CASRPGGNQPQHF TGTGCCAGCAGGCCGGGGGGCAATCAGCCCCAGCATTTT
NA NA TRBJ1-2 TRBV19 CASYQVNYGYTF TGTGCCAGTTATCAGGTTAACTATGGCTACACCTTC
TRBD2 NA TRBJ2-5 TRBV5-1 CASSPWESGRSETQYF TGCGCCAGCAGCCCATGGGAGAGCGGGAGGAGTGAGACCCAGTACTTC
NA NA TRBJ1-1 TRBV5-1 CASSLAGGRQEAFF TGCGCCAGCAGCTTGGCCGGGGGGAGACAAGAAGCTTTCTTT
NA NA TRBJ2-7 TRBV7-9 CASSPSSYEQYF TGTGCCAGCAGCCCGAGCTCCTACGAGCAGTACTTC
TRBD2 NA TRBJ2-7 TRBV5-1 CASSPEGTSGGEQYF TGCGCCAGCAGCCCGGAGGGGACTAGCGGGGGGGAGCAGTACTTC
NA NA TRBJ2-6 TRBV5-6 CATMSGANVLTF TGTGCCACTATGTCCGGGGCCAACGTCCTGACTTTC
TRBD2 NA TRBJ2-1 TRBV28 CASSLPTSGRSPYNEQFF TGTGCCAGCAGTCTACCCACTAGCGGGAGGTCCCCCTACAATGAGCAGTTCTTC
TRBD2 NA TRBJ2-3 TRBV18 CASSPAGAGGDTQYF TGTGCCAGCTCACCGGCTGGAGCGGGGGGAGATACGCAGTATTTT
NA NA TRBJ1-1 TRBV2 CASRLRQLEAFF TGTGCCAGCAGACTAAGACAGCTTGAAGCTTTCTTT
TRBD1 NA TRBJ1-5 TRBV6-4 CASWTDRSNQPQHF TGTGCCAGCTGGACGGACAGGAGCAATCAGCCCCAGCATTTT
NA NA TRBJ1-2 TRBV2 CASTSFWQGGYTF TGTGCCAGCACCTCCTTTTGGCAGGGAGGCTACACCTTC
TRBD1 NA TRBJ2-1 TRBV29-1 CSVEAPGTGGHNEQFF TGCAGCGTTGAGGCCCCCGGGACAGGGGGCCACAATGAGCAGTTCTTC
TRBD2 NA TRBJ2-3 TRBV19 CASSQTSGRDTQYF TGTGCCAGTAGCCAGACTAGCGGGCGGGATACGCAGTATTTT
TRBD2 NA TRBJ2-7 TRBV11-3 CASSPGRVLAGEQYF TGTGCCAGCAGCCCTGGCCGCGTACTAGCGGGCGAGCAGTACTTC
TRBD1 NA TRBJ2-3 TRBV7-9 CASSLGTGGWQDTQYF TGTGCCAGCAGCTTAGGGACAGGGGGCTGGCAAGATACGCAGTATTTT
NA NA TRBJ2-1 TRBV21-1 CASLTRGRDREQFF TGTGCCAGCCTAACGCGGGGACGGGACCGTGAGCAGTTCTTC
NA NA TRBJ2-4 TRBV6-5 CATRLGNIQYF TGTGCCACAAGACTTGGAAACATTCAGTACTTC
NA NA TRBJ2-1 TRBV6-5 CASSSVGLDYNEQFF TGTGCCAGCAGTTCCGTGGGACTCGACTACAATGAGCAGTTCTTC
TRBD1 many TRBJ2-2 TRBV6-1 CASSEVTGGAGELFF TGTGCCAGCAGTGAAGTTACAGGGGGAGCCGGGGAGCTGTTTTTT
TRBD1 NA TRBJ2-7 TRBV9 CASSTTGGYEQYF TGTGCCAGCAGTACGACAGGGGGCTACGAGCAGTACTTC
NA few TRBJ1-1 TRBV7-9 CASSLVQGTEAFF TGTGCCAGCAGCTTAGTTCAGGGAACTGAAGCTTTCTTT
TRBD1 NA TRBJ2-7 TRBV30 CAWTGQGLHEQYF TGTGCCTGGACCGGACAGGGACTGCACGAGCAGTACTTC
NA once TRBJ2-1 TRBV5-4 CASSFRGPYNEQFF TGTGCCAGCAGCTTCCGCGGCCCCTACAATGAGCAGTTCTTC
TRBD2 NA TRBJ2-1 TRBV9 CASSVDGRADDEQFF TGTGCCAGCAGCGTAGACGGGAGGGCCGACGATGAGCAGTTCTTC
NA NA TRBJ2-1 TRBV18 CASSQKLESYNEQFF TGTGCCAGCTCACAAAAACTAGAGTCCTACAATGAGCAGTTCTTC
TRBD1 NA TRBJ2-2 TRBV5-4 CASTPRATGGPLTELFF TGTGCCAGCACCCCCAGGGCGACAGGGGGCCCGCTGACCGAGCTGTTTTTT
TRBD2 NA TRBJ2-7 TRBV29-1 CSVSGGRLYEQYF TGCAGCGTGAGCGGCGGGAGGTTGTACGAGCAGTACTTC
TRBD1 few TRBJ1-1 TRBV6-1 CASSEWDSLNTEAFF TGTGCCAGCAGTGAATGGGACAGCCTAAACACTGAAGCTTTCTTT
TRBD2 NA TRBJ2-1 TRBV9 CASSVASGSRNEQFF TGTGCCAGCAGCGTAGCTAGCGGGAGTAGGAATGAGCAGTTCTTC
TRBD2 few TRBJ2-1 TRBV19 CASSIVVGGISYNEQFF TGTGCCAGTAGTATCGTAGTGGGAGGGATTTCCTACAATGAGCAGTTCTTC
TRBD2 NA TRBJ2-1 TRBV5-6 CASGGLAGVNEQFF TGTGCCAGCGGGGGACTAGCGGGAGTCAATGAGCAGTTCTTC
NA NA TRBJ1-3 TRBV4-1 CASSQDPGAGNTIYF TGCGCCAGCAGCCAAGATCCCGGGGCTGGAAACACCATATATTTT
NA NA TRBJ1-3 TRBV7-9 CSSSLTQTGNTIYF TGTTCCAGCAGCTTAACTCAAACGGGAAACACCATATATTTT
TRBD2 once TRBJ2-7 TRBV4-1 CASSQAQTSGSVGYEQYF TGCGCCAGCAGCCAGGCCCAGACTAGCGGGAGTGTAGGTTACGAGCAGTACTTC
NA NA TRBJ2-2 TRBV5-1 CASRPTGMGTGELFF TGCGCCAGCAGACCCACAGGGATGGGGACCGGGGAGCTGTTTTTT
TRBD1 NA TRBJ2-7 TRBV28 CASSWAGTGGFAYF TGTGCCAGCAGTTGGGCCGGGACAGGGGGCTTTGCTTACTTC
TRBD2 NA TRBJ2-3 TRBV6-6 CASRRGLAGTDTQYF TGTGCCAGCAGGAGAGGACTAGCAGGCACAGATACGCAGTATTTT
NA few TRBJ2-2 TRBV6-5 CASSHRTATGELFF TGTGCCAGCAGTCACCGGACAGCCACCGGGGAGCTGTTTTTT
TRBD1 NA TRBJ1-5 TRBV29-1 CSVVLSGTGALLSNQPQHF TGCAGCGTCGTACTCTCCGGGACAGGGGCCCTTTTGAGCAATCAGCCCCAGCATTTT
TRBD2 NA TRBJ2-3 TRBV18 CASSQAGVRDTQYF TGTGCCAGCTCCCAAGCGGGAGTTCGAGATACGCAGTATTTT
TRBD2 NA TRBJ2-7 TRBV11-1 CASSSSIAGASYEQYF TGTGCCAGCAGCTCATCCATAGCGGGGGCCTCCTACGAGCAGTACTTC
NA NA TRBJ2-7 TRBV5-4 CASSFDRTYEQYF TGTGCCAGCAGCTTCGACAGAACCTACGAGCAGTACTTC
NA NA TRBJ1-3 TRBV10-2 CASSEFWTASGNTIYF TGCGCCAGCAGTGAGTTTTGGACAGCCTCTGGAAACACCATATATTTT